What follows are 9 T cell receptor beta chains derived from one specimen sequenced in a study of metastatic and nonmetastatic thyroid tumors. TCRdb re-clonotyped the PCR reads via MiXCR. Here the sample spans tens of thousands of clones, approximately 15% being singletons. Patients were all untreated before their thyroid surgery. The sequenced material came from blood. The receptors were sampled from a female donor with papillary thyroid cancer or a benign thyroid nodule (not recorded which). Some clones in this sample may be carry-over from other donors' samples.

By share, this clone ranks as medium-sized. In DNA, the CDR3 is TGTGCCAGCAGACGCCTCTTTAACACAGGGAGGAACACCGGGGAGCTGTTTTTT. This encodes CASRRLFNTGRNTGELFF. The chain employs TRBV27 and TRBJ2-2, with D perhaps TRBD1 (6 bases). The CDR3 has 18 amino acids. The germline CDR1 and CDR2 sequences are MNHEY and SMNVEV (reference sequence). Trimming shortened V by 6 bases and J by 1 base, and 21 bases separated the two germline ends.

This clone was found a few times. One end of the junction varies from germline; a read error may be responsible. The V and J genes are TRBV28 and TRBJ2-2, with 11 bases aligning to TRBD1. Germline V CDR1 and CDR2: MDHEN, SYDVKM. This CDR3 region has 15 residues. The CDR3 loop is CASSDPGQGTGGLFF. In DNA form, the CDR3 reads TGTGCCAGCAGTGATCCGGGACAGGGGACAGGGGGGCTGTTTTTT.

This clone is deemed medium-sized (0.01 to 0.1%). The J gene is TRBJ2-7, the V gene TRBV6-1, with D maybe TRBD1 (6 bases). V lost 2 bases and J lost 2, with 16 bases in between. This CDR3 contains 16 residues. Germline V gene lookup returns CDR1 MNHNS and CDR2 SASEGT. The CDR3: CASSERHWGPTYEQYF. CDR3 sequence (DNA): TGTGCCAGCAGTGAACGGCATTGGGGGCCTACCTACGAGCAGTACTTC.

By share, this clone counts as medium-sized (0.01 to 0.1%). The CDR3 coding sequence is TGTGCCACCAGTGATCCAGCCCAGGGCACAGATACGCAGTATTTT. Translating gives CATSDPAQGTDTQYF. The chain employs TRBV24-1 and TRBJ2-3; D remains unclear. The V gene's germline CDR1 is KGHDR and CDR2 SFDVKD. Trimming cost V 3 bases and J 1 base, with 10 bases left between them. CDR3 size: 15 residues.

By sample share, this clone is medium-sized. The J gene is TRBJ2-6, the V gene TRBV20-1; D may be TRBD1 or TRBD2 (6 bases each). V shed 6 bases and J shed 3 bases, with 15 bases lying between them. This CDR3 is 15 amino acids long. Germline values: CDR1 DFQATT, CDR2 SNEGSKA (reference sequence). The CDR3 is CSAHIGGYGANVLTF. The CDR3 region has the DNA TGCAGTGCCCACATCGGGGGCTATGGGGCCAACGTCCTGACTTTC.

This clone was recorded at least ten times. The CDR3 spells CASSLVGVHEQYF. In DNA form, the CDR3 reads TGTGCCAGCAGCTTAGTGGGAGTCCACGAGCAGTACTTC. The chain combines TRBV7-6 with TRBJ2-7; D may be TRBD2 (5 bases). This CDR3 contains 13 residues. Germline-derived CDR1 and CDR2 are SGHVS and FNYEAQ. Trimming pared 1 base from V and 5 bases from J, leaving 9 bases between.

Sample share makes this clone medium-sized. CDR3 bases: TGTGCCAGCAGGCAGGCGGGACTAGAGTACAATGAGCAGTTCTTC. Its translation is CASRQAGLEYNEQFF. This sequence joins TRBV6-2 or TRBV6-3 and TRBJ2-1; 8 nucleotides line up with TRBD2. CDR3 length equals 15 residues. The V and J ends lost 6 bases and 4 bases, in that order; junction bases with no gene match: 8. In germline, CDR1 is MNHEY, CDR2 SVGEGT.

To note about this clone: One end of the junction is discordant with germline, which a read error may explain. V usage is TRBV5-5 and J usage is TRBJ1-4; D is perhaps TRBD1 (5 bases). Germline V gives CDR1 SGHKS, CDR2 YYEKEE (reference sequence). The CDR3 sequence is 15 residues long. The CDR3 reads CASSLSTGPNEKLFF. The DNA for the CDR3 is TGTGCCAGCAGCTTGTCAACGGGACCGAATGAGAAACTGTTTTTT.

In this sample, this clone turned up a few times. The V and J genes are TRBV27 and TRBJ2-2, with 8 nucleotides matching TRBD1. Germline CDR1 reads MNHEY; CDR2 reads SMNVEV (reference sequence). With 0 bases clipped from V and 7 bases from J, the junction kept 7 bases outside the gene matches. This CDR3 has 16 residues. The CDR3 nucleotides read TGTGCCAGCAGTTTATCCCCGGGACAGGAATACGGGGAGCTGTTTTTT. Translating gives CASSLSPGQEYGELFF.